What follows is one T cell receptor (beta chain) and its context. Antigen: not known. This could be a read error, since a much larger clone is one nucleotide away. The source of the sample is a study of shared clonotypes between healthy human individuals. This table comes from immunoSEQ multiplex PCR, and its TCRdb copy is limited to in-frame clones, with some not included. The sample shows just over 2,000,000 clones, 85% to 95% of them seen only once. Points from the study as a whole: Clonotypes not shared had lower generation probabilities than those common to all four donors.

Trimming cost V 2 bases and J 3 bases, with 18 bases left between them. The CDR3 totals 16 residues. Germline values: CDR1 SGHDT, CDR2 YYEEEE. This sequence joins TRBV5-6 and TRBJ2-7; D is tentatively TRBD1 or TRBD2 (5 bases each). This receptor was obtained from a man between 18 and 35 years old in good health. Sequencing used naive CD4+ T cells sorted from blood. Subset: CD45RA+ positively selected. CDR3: CASSLEGRAPLYEQYF. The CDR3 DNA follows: TGTGCCAGCAGCTTAGAGGGACGGGCCCCTCTCTACGAGCAGTACTTC. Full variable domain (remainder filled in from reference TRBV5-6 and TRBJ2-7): DAGVTQSPTHLIKTRGQQVTLRCSPKSGHDTVSWYQQALGQGPQFIFQYYEEEERQRGNFPDRFSGHQFPNYSSELNVNALLLGDSALYLCASSLEGRAPLYEQYFGPGTRLTVT.